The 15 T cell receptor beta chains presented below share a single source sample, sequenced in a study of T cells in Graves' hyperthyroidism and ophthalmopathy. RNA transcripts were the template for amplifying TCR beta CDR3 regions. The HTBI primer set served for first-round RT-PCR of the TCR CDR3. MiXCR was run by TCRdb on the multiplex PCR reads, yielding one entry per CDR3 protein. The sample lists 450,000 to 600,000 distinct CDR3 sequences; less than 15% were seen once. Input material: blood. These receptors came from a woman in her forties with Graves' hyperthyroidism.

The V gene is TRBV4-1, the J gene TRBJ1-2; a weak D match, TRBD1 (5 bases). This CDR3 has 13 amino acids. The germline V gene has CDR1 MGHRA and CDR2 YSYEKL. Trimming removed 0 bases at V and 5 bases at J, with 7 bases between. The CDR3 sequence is CASSQDREYGYTF. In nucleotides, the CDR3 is TGCGCCAGCAGCCAAGACAGGGAGTATGGCTACACCTTC.

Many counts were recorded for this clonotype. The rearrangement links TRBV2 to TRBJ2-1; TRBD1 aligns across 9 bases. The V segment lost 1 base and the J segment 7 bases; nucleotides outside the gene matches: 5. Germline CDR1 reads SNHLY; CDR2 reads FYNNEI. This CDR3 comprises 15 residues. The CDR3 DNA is TGTGCCAGCAGTGAAGAGGGACAGGGTTCGAATGAGCAGTTCTTC. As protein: CASSEEGQGSNEQFF.

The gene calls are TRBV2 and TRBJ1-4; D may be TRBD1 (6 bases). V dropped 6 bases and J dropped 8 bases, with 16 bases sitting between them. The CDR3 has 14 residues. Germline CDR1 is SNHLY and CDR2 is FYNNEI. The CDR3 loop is CASRTRDGTEKLFF. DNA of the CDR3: TGTGCCAGCAGGACGCGGGATGGGACAGAAAAACTGTTTTTT.

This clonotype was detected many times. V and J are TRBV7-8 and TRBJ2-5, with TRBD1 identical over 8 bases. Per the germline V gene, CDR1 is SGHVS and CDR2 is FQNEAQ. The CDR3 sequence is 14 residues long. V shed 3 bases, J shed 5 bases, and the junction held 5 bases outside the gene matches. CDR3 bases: TGTGCCAGCAGCTTTCAGGGGGCATGGGAGACCCAGTACTTC. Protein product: CASSFQGAWETQYF. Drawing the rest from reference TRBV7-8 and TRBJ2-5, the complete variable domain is GAGVSQSPRYKVAKRGQDVALRCDPISGHVSLFWYQQALGQGPEFLTYFQNEAQLDKSGLPSDRFFAERPEGSVSTLKIQRTQQEDSAVYLCASSFQGAWETQYFGPGTRLLVL.

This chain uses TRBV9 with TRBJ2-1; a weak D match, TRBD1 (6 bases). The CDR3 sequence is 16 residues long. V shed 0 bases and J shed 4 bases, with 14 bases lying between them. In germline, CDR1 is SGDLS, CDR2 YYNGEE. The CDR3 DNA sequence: TGTGCCAGCAGCGTAGAGACGAGAGGGGGTTACAATGAGCAGTTCTTC. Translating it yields CASSVETRGGYNEQFF.

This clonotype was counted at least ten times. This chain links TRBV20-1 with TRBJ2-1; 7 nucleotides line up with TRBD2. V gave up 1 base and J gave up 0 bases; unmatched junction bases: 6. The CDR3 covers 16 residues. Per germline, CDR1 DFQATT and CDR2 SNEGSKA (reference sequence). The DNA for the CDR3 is TGCAGTGCTAGAGTGGCTAGCGGAGGCTCCTACAATGAGCAGTTCTTC. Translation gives CSARVASGGSYNEQFF.

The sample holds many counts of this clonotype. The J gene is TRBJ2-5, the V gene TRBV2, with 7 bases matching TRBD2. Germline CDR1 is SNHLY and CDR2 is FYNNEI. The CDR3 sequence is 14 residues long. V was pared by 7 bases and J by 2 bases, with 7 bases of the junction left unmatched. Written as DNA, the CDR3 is TGTGCCAGCAATTTCGGGACTATTCAAGAGACCCAGTACTTC. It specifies CASNFGTIQETQYF.

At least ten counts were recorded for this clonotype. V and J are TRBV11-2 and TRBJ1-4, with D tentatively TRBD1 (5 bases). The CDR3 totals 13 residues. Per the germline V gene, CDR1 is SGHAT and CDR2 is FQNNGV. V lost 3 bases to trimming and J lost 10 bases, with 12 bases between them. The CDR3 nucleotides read TGTGCCAGCAGCTTGGGACCAGTGGGAAAACTGTTTTTT. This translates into CASSLGPVGKLFF.

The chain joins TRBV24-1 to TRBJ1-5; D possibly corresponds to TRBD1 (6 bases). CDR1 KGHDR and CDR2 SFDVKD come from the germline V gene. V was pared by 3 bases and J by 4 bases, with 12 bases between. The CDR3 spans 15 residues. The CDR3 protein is CATSDADSPNQPQHF. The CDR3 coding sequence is TGTGCCACCAGTGATGCGGACAGCCCTAATCAGCCCCAGCATTTT.

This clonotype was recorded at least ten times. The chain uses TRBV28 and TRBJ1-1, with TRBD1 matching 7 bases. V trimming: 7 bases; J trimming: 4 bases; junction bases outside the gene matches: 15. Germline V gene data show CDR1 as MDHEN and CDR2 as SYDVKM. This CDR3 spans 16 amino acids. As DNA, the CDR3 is TGTGCCAGCACCGAACTAGGAGGGGGCTTCAGCACTGAAGCTTTCTTT. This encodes CASTELGGGFSTEAFF.

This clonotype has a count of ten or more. CDR3 coding DNA: TGCAGCGTTGAGGTATCAGGGCACCACCAAGAGACCCAGTACTTC. Encoded protein: CSVEVSGHHQETQYF. The chain links TRBV29-1 to TRBJ2-5, with D perhaps matching TRBD1 (5 bases). Trimming pared 3 bases from V and 0 bases from J, leaving 14 bases between. The CDR3 covers 15 residues. Germline loops: CDR1 SQVTM, CDR2 ANQGSEA.

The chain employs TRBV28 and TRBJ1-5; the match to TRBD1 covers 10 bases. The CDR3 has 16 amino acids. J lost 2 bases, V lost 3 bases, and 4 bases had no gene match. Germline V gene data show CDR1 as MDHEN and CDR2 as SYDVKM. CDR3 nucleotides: TGTGCCAGCAGTTTTAGAGGGACAGGGGGCAATCAGCCCCAGCATTTT. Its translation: CASSFRGTGGNQPQHF.

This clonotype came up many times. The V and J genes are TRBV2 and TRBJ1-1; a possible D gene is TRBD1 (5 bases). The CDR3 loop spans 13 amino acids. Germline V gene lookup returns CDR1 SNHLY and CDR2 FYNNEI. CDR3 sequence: CVLPGAGGPEAFF. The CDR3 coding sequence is TGTGTCCTTCCTGGGGCAGGAGGCCCTGAAGCTTTCTTT.

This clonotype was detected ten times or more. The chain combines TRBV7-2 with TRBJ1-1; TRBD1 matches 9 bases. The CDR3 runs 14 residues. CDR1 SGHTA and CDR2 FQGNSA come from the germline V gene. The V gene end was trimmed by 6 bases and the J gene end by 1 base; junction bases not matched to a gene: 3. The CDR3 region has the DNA TGTGCCAGCAGGGGACAGGGAACGAACACTGAAGCTTTCTTT. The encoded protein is CASRGQGTNTEAFF.

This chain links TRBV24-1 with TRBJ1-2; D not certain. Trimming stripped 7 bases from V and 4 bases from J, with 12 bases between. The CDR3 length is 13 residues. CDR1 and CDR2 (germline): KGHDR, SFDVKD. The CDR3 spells CATSHTDSYGYTF. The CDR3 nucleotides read TGTGCCACCAGCCACACGGATTCCTATGGCTACACCTTC.